The next 10 T cell receptor beta chains were all read from a single sample in a study of response to subunit inactivated influenza vaccine. TCRdb re-called the RT-PCR reads through MiXCR, storing one row per CDR3 protein. Here the sample spans 450,000 to 600,000 distinct CDR3 sequences, 16% being singletons. Sample: CD4+ T cells sorted from PBMCs, taken less than 25 months after vaccination. These receptors all stem from a man aged 50 to 75 who received an inactivated influenza vaccine.

The chain carries TRBV6-5 and TRBJ2-3; tentatively, D is TRBD1 (6 bases). The V end lost 4 bases, the J end lost 2 bases, and 10 bases lay between the germline ends. The CDR3 loop spans 14 amino acids. Per germline, CDR1 MNHEY and CDR2 SVGAGI. The CDR3 bases are TGTGCCAGCAGTTCGGGACACCTCACAGATACGCAGTATTTT. Protein: CASSSGHLTDTQYF.

In this sample, this clonotype turned up many times. The chain uses TRBV9 and TRBJ1-1, with D hard to call. The CDR3 has 13 residues. Germline V gene lookup returns CDR1 SGDLS and CDR2 YYNGEE. The ends were cut back, 0 bases at V and 1 base at J, with 4 bases in the middle. CDR3 loop: CASSVAPNTEAFF. The CDR3 DNA is TGTGCCAGCAGCGTAGCTCCGAACACTGAAGCTTTCTTT.

The chain recombines TRBV27 with TRBJ2-5; 7 bases fit TRBD1. The V gene end was trimmed by 3 bases and the J gene end by 2 bases; junction bases not matched to a gene: 9. Germline loops: CDR1 MNHEY, CDR2 SMNVEV (reference sequence). The CDR3 extends over 16 amino acids. This CDR3 is CASSFREGALQETQYF. For the CDR3, the DNA is TGTGCCAGCAGTTTTAGAGAGGGGGCATTGCAAGAGACCCAGTACTTC.

This clonotype has just a few counts. The chain links TRBV28 to TRBJ2-3; D is undetermined. CDR1 and CDR2 from the germline V gene are MDHEN and SYDVKM. V was trimmed by 2 bases and J by 2 bases, leaving 11 bases between them. There are 15 residues in the CDR3. DNA for the CDR3: TGTGCCAGCAGTTTAAAGGTCAGCAACACAGATACGCAGTATTTT. Protein sequence: CASSLKVSNTDTQYF.

The chain links TRBV14 to TRBJ2-2; D gene unclear. V lost 0 bases and J lost 7, with 12 bases in between. Germline V gives CDR1 SGHDN, CDR2 FVKESK. The CDR3 extends over 15 amino acids. The CDR3 bases are TGTGCCAGCAGCCAAGATCGACCCTCTAGCGGGGAGCTGTTTTTT. Translated: CASSQDRPSSGELFF.

CDR3 amino acids: CASSFLSGTDTQYF. For the CDR3, the DNA is TGCGCCAGCAGCTTCCTTTCAGGGACAGATACGCAGTATTTT. The chain is built from TRBV5-1 and TRBJ2-3; possibly TRBD1 for D (5 bases). Germline V CDR1 and CDR2: SGHRS, YFSETQ. CDR3 size: 14 residues. Trimming shortened V by 2 bases and J by 3 bases, and 10 bases separated the two germline ends.

This clonotype was recorded a few times. The genes are TRBV7-9 and TRBJ2-3; possible D gene TRBD1, 5 bases. Germline-derived CDR1 and CDR2 are SEHNR and FQNEAQ (reference sequence). The CDR3 is 17 residues long. Trimming cost V 1 base and J 0 bases, with 14 bases left between them. In nucleotides, the CDR3 is TGTGCCAGCAGCTTAGGCCAGGGAAGATCTAGCACAGATACGCAGTATTTT. As protein: CASSLGQGRSSTDTQYF.

This chain links TRBV5-5 with TRBJ1-2; tentatively, D is TRBD1 (6 bases). V gave up 3 bases and J gave up 7 bases, with 10 bases separating them. Germline assignment: CDR1 SGHKS and CDR2 YYEKEE (reference sequence). The CDR3 has 12 amino acids. In DNA form, the CDR3 reads TGTGCCAGCAGCTACAGGGACCGTGGCTACACCTTC. It translates to CASSYRDRGYTF.

This clonotype was observed at least ten times. A junction boundary mismatches the germline segment, possibly from a read error. The rearrangement links TRBV7-2 to TRBJ2-2, with a tentative D call TRBD1 (5 bases). Per the germline V gene, CDR1 is SGHTA and CDR2 is FQGNSA. This CDR3 contains 11 residues. CDR3 in amino acids: CASSLERQQIF. The CDR3 nucleotides are TGTGCCAGCAGCTTAGAACGACAGCAGATTTTT.

This clonotype was detected many times. In DNA, the CDR3 is TGCGCCAGCAGCGTGAGGACTAGCGGGGGGCCCAATGAGCAGTTCTTC. It encodes CASSVRTSGGPNEQFF. The chain is built from TRBV5-1 and TRBJ2-1; TRBD2 agrees at 14 bases. From germline, CDR1 is SGHRS and CDR2 YFSETQ. CDR3 size: 16 residues. Germline trimming cut 4 bases from V and 6 bases from J; bases unmatched to any gene: 6.